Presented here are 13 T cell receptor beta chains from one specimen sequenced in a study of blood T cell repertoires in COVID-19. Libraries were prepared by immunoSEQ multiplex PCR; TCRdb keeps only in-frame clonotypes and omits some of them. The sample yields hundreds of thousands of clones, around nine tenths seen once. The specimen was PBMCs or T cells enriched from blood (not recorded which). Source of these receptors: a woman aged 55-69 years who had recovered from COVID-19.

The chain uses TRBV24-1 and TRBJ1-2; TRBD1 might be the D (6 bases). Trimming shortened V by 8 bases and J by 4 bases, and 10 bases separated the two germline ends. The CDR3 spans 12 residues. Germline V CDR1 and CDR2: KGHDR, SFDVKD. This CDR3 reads CATMDSFYGYTF. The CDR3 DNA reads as TGTGCCACCATGGACAGCTTCTATGGCTACACCTTC.

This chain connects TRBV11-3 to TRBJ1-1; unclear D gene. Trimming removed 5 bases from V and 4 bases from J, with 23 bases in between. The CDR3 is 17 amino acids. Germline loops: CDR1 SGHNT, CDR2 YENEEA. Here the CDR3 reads CASSLPDLIAGSTEAFF. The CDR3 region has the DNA TGTGCCAGCAGCCTGCCGGACCTAATTGCGGGGAGCACTGAAGCTTTCTTT.

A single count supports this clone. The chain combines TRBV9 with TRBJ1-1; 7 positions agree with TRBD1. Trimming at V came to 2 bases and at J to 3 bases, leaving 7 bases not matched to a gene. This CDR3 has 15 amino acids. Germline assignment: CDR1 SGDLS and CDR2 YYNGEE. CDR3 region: CASSVGGQGDTEAFF. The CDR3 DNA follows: TGTGCCAGCAGCGTGGGCGGGCAGGGGGACACTGAAGCTTTCTTT. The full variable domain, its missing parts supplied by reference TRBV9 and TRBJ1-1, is DSGVTQTPKHLITATGQRVTLRCSPRSGDLSVYWYQQSLDQGLQFLIQYYNGEERAKGNILERFSAQQFPDLHSELNLSSLELGDSALYFCASSVGGQGDTEAFFGQGTRLTVV.

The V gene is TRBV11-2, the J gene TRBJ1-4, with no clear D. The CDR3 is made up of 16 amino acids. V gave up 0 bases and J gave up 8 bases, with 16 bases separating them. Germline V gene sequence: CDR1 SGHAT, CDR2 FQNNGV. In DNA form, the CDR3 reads TGTGCCAGCAGCTTAGATCGATGGCAGGCTATCGAAAAACTGTTTTTT. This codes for CASSLDRWQAIEKLFF.

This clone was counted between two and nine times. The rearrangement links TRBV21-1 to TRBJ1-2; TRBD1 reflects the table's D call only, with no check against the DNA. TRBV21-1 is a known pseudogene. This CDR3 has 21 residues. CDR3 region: CASSKKGLLGAQGKKIRGYTF. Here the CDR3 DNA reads TGTGCCAGCAGCAAGAAGGGTCTTCTGGGGGCACAGGGGAAAAAGATACGGGGCTACACCTTC.

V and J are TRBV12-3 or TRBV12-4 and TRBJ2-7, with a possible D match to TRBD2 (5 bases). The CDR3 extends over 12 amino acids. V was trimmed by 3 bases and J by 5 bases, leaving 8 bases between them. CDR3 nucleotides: TGTGCCAGCAGTTTGACTACCCACGAGCAGTACTTC. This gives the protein CASSLTTHEQYF.

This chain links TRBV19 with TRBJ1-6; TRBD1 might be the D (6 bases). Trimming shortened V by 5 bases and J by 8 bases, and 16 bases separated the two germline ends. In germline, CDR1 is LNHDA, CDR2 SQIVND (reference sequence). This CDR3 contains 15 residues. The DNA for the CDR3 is TGTGCCAGTAGTTTATCCGGACAGTCGTATTCACCCCTCCACTTT. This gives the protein CASSLSGQSYSPLHF.

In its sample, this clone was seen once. Written as DNA, the CDR3 is TGTGCCAGCAGCTTCACAGGCAATGAGCAGTTCTTC. Translation gives CASSFTGNEQFF. The chain uses TRBV11-3 and TRBJ2-1; a possible D gene is TRBD1 (5 bases). This CDR3 comprises 12 residues. V gave up 3 bases and J gave up 6 bases, with 6 bases separating them. Germline CDR1 is SGHNT and CDR2 is YENEEA.

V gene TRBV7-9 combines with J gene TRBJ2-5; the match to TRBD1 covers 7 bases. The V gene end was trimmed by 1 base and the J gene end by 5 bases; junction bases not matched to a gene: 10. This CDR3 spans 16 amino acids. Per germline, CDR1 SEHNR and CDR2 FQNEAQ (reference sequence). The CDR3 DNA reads TGTGCCAGCAGCTTAGGGGCGGGCAGGGGACAGGAGACCCAGTACTTC. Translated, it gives CASSLGAGRGQETQYF. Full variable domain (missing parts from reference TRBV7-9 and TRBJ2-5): DTGVSQNPRHKITKRGQNVTFRCDPISEHNRLYWYRQTLGQGPEFLTYFQNEAQLEKSRLLSDRFSAERPKGSFSTLEIQRTEQGDSAMYLCASSLGAGRGQETQYFGPGTRLLVL.

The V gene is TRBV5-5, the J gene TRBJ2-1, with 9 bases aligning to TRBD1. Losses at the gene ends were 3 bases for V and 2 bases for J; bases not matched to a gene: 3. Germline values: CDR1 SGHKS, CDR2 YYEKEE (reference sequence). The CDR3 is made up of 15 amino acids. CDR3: CASSYRDRAYNEQFF. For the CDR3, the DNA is TGTGCCAGCAGCTACCGGGACAGGGCCTACAATGAGCAGTTCTTC.

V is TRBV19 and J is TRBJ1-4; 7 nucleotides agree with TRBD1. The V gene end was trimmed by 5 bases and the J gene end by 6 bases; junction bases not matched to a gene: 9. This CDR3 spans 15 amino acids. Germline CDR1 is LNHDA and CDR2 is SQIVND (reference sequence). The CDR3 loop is CASSATGLIYEKLFF. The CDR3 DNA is TGTGCCAGTAGTGCGACAGGGTTGATTTATGAAAAACTGTTTTTT.

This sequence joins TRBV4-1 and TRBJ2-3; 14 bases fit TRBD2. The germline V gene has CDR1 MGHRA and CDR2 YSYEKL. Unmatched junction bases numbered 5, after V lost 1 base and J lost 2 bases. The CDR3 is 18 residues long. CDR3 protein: CASSQAQTSGGVTDTQYF. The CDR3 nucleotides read TGCGCCAGCAGCCAAGCTCAGACTAGCGGGGGGGTCACAGATACGCAGTATTTT.

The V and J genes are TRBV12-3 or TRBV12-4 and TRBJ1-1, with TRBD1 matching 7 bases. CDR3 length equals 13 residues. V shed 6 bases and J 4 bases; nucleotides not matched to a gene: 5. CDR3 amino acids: CASSPTGATEAFF. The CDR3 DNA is TGTGCCAGCAGCCCCACAGGGGCCACTGAAGCTTTCTTT.